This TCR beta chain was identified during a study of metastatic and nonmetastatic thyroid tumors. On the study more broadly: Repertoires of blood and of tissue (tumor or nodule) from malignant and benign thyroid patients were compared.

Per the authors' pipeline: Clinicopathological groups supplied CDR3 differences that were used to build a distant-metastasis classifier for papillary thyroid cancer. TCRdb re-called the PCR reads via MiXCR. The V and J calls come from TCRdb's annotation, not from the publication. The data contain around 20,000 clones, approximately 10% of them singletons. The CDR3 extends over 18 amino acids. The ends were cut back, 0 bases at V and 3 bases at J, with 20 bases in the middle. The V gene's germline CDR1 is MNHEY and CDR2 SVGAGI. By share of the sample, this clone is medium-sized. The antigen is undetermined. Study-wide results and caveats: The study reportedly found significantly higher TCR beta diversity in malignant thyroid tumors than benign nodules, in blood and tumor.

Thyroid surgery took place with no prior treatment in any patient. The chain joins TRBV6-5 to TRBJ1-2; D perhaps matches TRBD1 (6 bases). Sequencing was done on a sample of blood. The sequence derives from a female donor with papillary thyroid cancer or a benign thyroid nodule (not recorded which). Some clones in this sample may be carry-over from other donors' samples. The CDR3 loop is CASSYSSQASGQHYGYTF. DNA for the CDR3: TGTGCCAGCAGTTACTCGTCGCAGGCGTCCGGACAGCACTATGGCTACACCTTC.